Below, one T cell receptor (beta chain) is given with its context. The study drew participants aged about 18 to 95 years from 20 to 30 US areas. This record comes from a study of blood T cell repertoires in COVID-19. Study summary: The cDNA or gDNA used as material had been derived from T cells, B-cell-depleted T cells, or PBMCs.

Sequencing used immunoSEQ multiplex PCR; TCRdb keeps in-frame clones, though not all of them. The data contain some 300,000 clones, approximately 89% of them singletons. Looked up from germline, CDR1 is MNHEY and CDR2 is SMNVEV (reference sequence). V was pared by 1 base and J by 8 bases, with 9 bases of the junction left unmatched. The CDR3 covers 16 residues. The specimen was PBMCs or T cells enriched from blood (not recorded which). The chain employs TRBV27 and TRBJ2-1; TRBD2 aligns across 9 bases. The TCR comes from a woman under 40 who had recovered from COVID-19. The CDR3 region is CASSLYVGGRAYEQFF. The CDR3 region has the DNA TGTGCCAGCAGTTTATACGTAGGCGGGAGGGCATATGAGCAGTTCTTC.